This T cell receptor beta chain was captured by sequencing in a study of blood T cell repertoires in COVID-19. The overall study: Sources were T cells, B-cell-depleted T cells, or PBMCs; the material itself was cDNA or gDNA.

Authors' methods: Amplifying reference gene primers gave estimates of nucleated cell counts. Measured with immunoSEQ multiplex PCR; TCRdb has only the in-frame clones, and not every one. The V and J calls and clone size come from that table; D and trimming were worked out from the DNA. In the table there are tens of thousands of clones, approximately 84% of which are singletons. This clonotype was obtained from a man in his forties with COVID-19, enrolled during active disease. The sample taken for sequencing was peripheral blood.

In DNA, the CDR3 is TGCGCCAGCAATGGTCAGGAAGGGAACACTGAAGCTTTCTTT. Its protein product is CASNGQEGNTEAFF. V usage is TRBV10-2 and J usage is TRBJ1-1; D gene uncertain. V lost 7 bases and J 1 base, leaving 13 bases between the germline ends. Germline loops: CDR1 WSHSY, CDR2 SAAADI. This CDR3 comprises 14 residues.